The rows below give T cell receptor beta chains drawn from one sample of a study of response to subunit inactivated influenza vaccine. TCRdb itself ran the RT-PCR reads through MiXCR, one entry per CDR3 protein. The sample includes roughly 710,000 distinct CDR3 sequences, 12% to 15% of them seen just once. Sequencing was performed on PBMCs from blood, taken around 15 days before vaccination. The receptors originated from a man aged 50 or older who received an inactivated influenza vaccine. Both conserved end residues are part of each CDR3. A D gene is named only where the DNA matches it firmly. The size entry is marked missing in some rows and otherwise reads once, few, many or a size class.

.	.	TRBV6-1	TRBJ2-5	TGTGCCAGCAGTCAGATCGCCGGCAGGCAGGGGACCCAGTACTTC	CASSQIAGRQGTQYF
.	TRBD2	TRBV7-9	TRBJ2-5	TGTGCCAGCAGCTTGACCGGGACTAGAGAGACCCAGTACTTC	CASSLTGTRETQYF
.	.	TRBV20-1	TRBJ2-3	TGCAGTGCTAGACAGGCAAACACAGATACGCAGTATTTT	CSARQANTDTQYF
few	.	TRBV3-1	TRBJ2-7	TGTGCCAGCAGCCAGGGCCGGGGGACCTACGAGCAGTACTTC	CASSQGRGTYEQYF
many	.	TRBV28	TRBJ2-1	TGTGCCAGCAGTCTGAGCGGTTACAATGAGCAGTTCTTC	CASSLSGYNEQFF
.	.	TRBV5-5	TRBJ1-2	TGTGCCAGCAGCTTGGATCGGTGGGCAGCATCTAACTATGGCTACACCTTC	CASSLDRWAASNYGYTF
.	.	TRBV18	TRBJ2-7	TGTGCCAGCTCACCCGACAGGTCGGGCGAGCAGTACTTC	CASSPDRSGEQYF
.	.	TRBV7-2	TRBJ1-6	TGTGCCAGCAGCTTACCGACCAGGGGTTATAATTCACCCCTCCACTTT	CASSLPTRGYNSPLHF
.	.	TRBV18	TRBJ2-5	TGTGCCAGCTCACAGACCTCCCAAGAGACCCAGTACTTC	CASSQTSQETQYF
few	.	TRBV7-2	TRBJ1-6	TGTGCCAGCAGCGGGGGGGTCAGGTTCGATTCACCCCTCCACTTT	CASSGGVRFDSPLHF
.	TRBD2	TRBV20-1	TRBJ2-3	TGCAGTGCTAAGCGGGGGGGCCGAGATACGCAGTATTTT	CSAKRGGRDTQYF
few	TRBD2	TRBV19	TRBJ2-1	TGTGCCAGTAGTATGGGGCGGGAGGCACGGGAGCAGTTCTTC	CASSMGREAREQFF
many	TRBD1	TRBV7-9	TRBJ2-1	TGTGCCAGCAGCTTCACACAGGGGGCTAGCTCCTACAATGAGCAGTTCTTC	CASSFTQGASSYNEQFF
many	.	TRBV29-1	TRBJ2-1	TGCAGCGTCTTTAGCGGCTCCTACAATGAGCAGTTCTTC	CSVFSGSYNEQFF
few	.	TRBV5-1	TRBJ1-1	TGCGCCAGCAGCTTTCAGGATGGGTCCACTGAAGCTTTCTTT	CASSFQDGSTEAFF
few	TRBD1	TRBV11-2	TRBJ2-5	TGTGCCAGCAGCCCCAGACGTACAGGGGTTTGGGAGACCCAGTACTTC	CASSPRRTGVWETQYF
many	TRBD1	TRBV20-1	TRBJ2-1	TGCAGTGCAGGGACAGTCTACAATGAGCAGTTCTTC	CSAGTVYNEQFF
few	.	TRBV27	TRBJ2-3	TGTGCCAGCAGCCGCGACTACCGCACAGATACGCAGTATTTT	CASSRDYRTDTQYF
.	TRBD2	TRBV20-1	TRBJ2-7	TGCAGTGCTCTGTTAGCGGGGGGAATCTCCTACGAGCAGTACTTC	CSALLAGGISYEQYF
few	.	TRBV7-9	TRBJ1-4	TGTGCCAGCAGCTTGGGACGGCGAGTTGCAACTAATGAAAAACTGTTTTTT	CASSLGRRVATNEKLFF
.	.	TRBV6-7	TRBJ1-6	TGTGCCAGCAGTTACACCACTAACAATAATTCACCCCTCCACTTT	CASSYTTNNNSPLHF
.	TRBD1	TRBV4-3	TRBJ2-3	TGCGCCAGCAGCCAAGATTGGGACACAGGGGGCACGCGCCCCGATACGCAGTATTTT	CASSQDWDTGGTRPDTQYF
few	.	TRBV7-8	TRBJ2-1	TGTGCCAGCAGCTTAGTGCGGGGGCGCCGGAATGAGCAGTTCTTC	CASSLVRGRRNEQFF
.	TRBD2	TRBV29-1	TRBJ2-3	TGCAGCGCTGGGGGTGCGGGAGGATCGTATACGCAGTATTTT	CSAGGAGGSYTQYF
many	TRBD1	TRBV29-1	TRBJ1-1	TGCAGCGTTGAAAAGGGGGCCAGGAACACTGAAGCTTTCTTT	CSVEKGARNTEAFF
few	.	TRBV7-2	TRBJ2-3	TGTGCCAGCAGGGAACAGGGTTGGATCACAGATACGCAGTATTTT	CASREQGWITDTQYF
.	.	TRBV4-2	TRBJ2-3	TGTGCCAGCAGCCAAGAGCGAGGTTCAAGAGATACGCAGTATTTT	CASSQERGSRDTQYF
.	TRBD1	TRBV7-9	TRBJ1-4	TGTGCCAGCAGCGACACGCGACAGGGTAGGGTGTTTTTT	CASSDTRQGRVFF
.	.	TRBV6-1	TRBJ1-5	TGTGCCAGCAGTGAATACAGGGACAATCAGCCCCAGCATTTT	CASSEYRDNQPQHF
few	.	TRBV7-2	TRBJ2-7	TGTGCCAGCAGTTCTGGGCTCGTGGGATACGAGCAGTACTTC	CASSSGLVGYEQYF
few	TRBD2	TRBV7-2	TRBJ2-1	TGTGCCAGCAGCTATAATAGCGGGAGGGCCGTCAATGAGCAGTTCTTC	CASSYNSGRAVNEQFF
few	.	TRBV15	TRBJ2-3	TGTGCCACCAGCAGAGGGCTGGGGATGACAGATACGCAGTATTTT	CATSRGLGMTDTQYF